This TCR beta chain stems from a study of CD8 T cells in Susac syndrome. Sequencing of TCR beta was performed on blood CD8+ and CD4+ T cells. Reverse transcription used about 0.45 to 1 ug RNA and random hexamers. The TCR beta CDR3 was amplified by immunoSEQ multiplex PCR across 54 Vbeta, 13 Jbeta. TCRdb reanalysed the immunoSEQ multiplex PCR reads using MiXCR and keeps one entry per CDR3 protein. The sample has about 200,000 distinct CDR3 sequences, roughly 95% seen once. The CDR3 is made up of 15 amino acids. Germline CDR1 MNHEY, CDR2 SVGAGI. V was trimmed by 2 bases and J by 0 bases, leaving 9 bases between them.

The sample consisted of CD4+ T cells from PBMCs. The chain links TRBV6-5 to TRBJ2-3; D call uncertain. This clonotype originated in a human donor in good health. The CDR3, as DNA: TGTGCCAGCAGTTACGGCGATCCTAGCACAGATACGCAGTATTTT. It is translated as CASSYGDPSTDTQYF.